Detailed here is one T cell receptor (beta chain). The antigen this receptor binds is unknown. Qualities for individual bases were not recorded, and no much larger clone is one base off. The data were obtained in a study of blood T cell repertoires in COVID-19 (dated by TCRdb to 2018 to 2020). About the full investigation: The collaborator samples originated in the United States, Italy and Spain and spanned the acute and convalescent phases of COVID-19. The repertoires were released in a freely available public database meant as a resource for research on the immune response to SARS-CoV-2. The dataset comprised deeply sampled blood TCRbeta repertoires from subjects exposed to, actively infected with, or recovered from COVID-19. The sample metadata nearly always contained a de-identified subject ID, COVID-19 status, age in years and sex. The material from the prospective study consisted of cDNA or gDNA derived from T cells, B-cell-depleted T cells, or PBMCs. The samples were drawn from two sources: the first 160 participants of the ongoing ImmuneRACE study, and fewer than 1,500 subjects contributed by 6 global collaborators. Where available, HLA class I and class II types were obtained from metadata supplied by the sample provider rather than from assay-based typing. Overall study outcomes, separate from this receptor: The quantity of clinical and demographic metadata differed by source and by participant and was supplied without curation.

Ends trimmed: V by 2 bases, J by 3 bases; bases unmatched to a gene: 9. From a lookup of the germline V gene (reference sequence), CDR1 and CDR2 are MNHEY and SMNVEV. Spanning cysteine to phenylalanine, the CDR3 consists of 17 amino acids. Here the CDR3 DNA is all that survives: 51 bases in frame from base 1. Enrolling through a virtual design, the prospective study's participants ranged in age from roughly 18 to 89 years and lived across roughly 24 United States geographic areas. Cohort assignment in the prospective study relied on participant-reported clinical history from a screening survey and a study questionnaire. Exposed participants had been in contact with someone with a PCR-confirmed or clinician-diagnosed COVID-19 case within 2 weeks of study entry. Each participant in the prospective study had whole blood, serum and a nasopharyngeal or oropharyngeal swab collected by mobile phlebotomists. Over a roughly two-month period, participants in the prospective study had the option of providing additional blood draws and questionnaires. Prospective study blood samples were shipped either frozen or at room temperature before DNA extraction.

TCRbeta CDR3 regions were amplified from genomic DNA using the immunoSEQ Assay, a bias-controlled multiplex PCR. The original pipeline was this. Nucleated cell counts per sample were estimated from amplification of reference gene primers within the assay. To quantify the absolute abundance of each unique TCRbeta CDR3 rearrangement, sequence reads were collapsed and filtered. For each sample, productive Simpson clonality was calculated as the square root of Simpson's diversity index across productive rearrangements. The source is immuneACCESS, and TCRdb retained only in-frame sequences with V and J called. Part of the clones is not carried over; for the studies checked, unresolved V genes explain less than half of this, and the remainder is unexplained. V and J calls and clone size are given by that table; D and trimming were obtained from the DNA. This sample comprises 350,000 to 500,000 clones, about 88% of them detected only once. 1.4% to 1.5% of the sample belongs to the ten largest clones.

The sequenced sample was PBMCs or T cells enriched from blood (not recorded which). This TCR derives from a young woman who had been exposed to COVID-19. Recombination linked TRBV27 to TRBJ2-1, and 8 junctional nucleotides match TRBD1. In nucleotides, the sequence is TGTGCCAGCAGTTTACCCGCCGGACAGGGTTACTACAATGAGCAGTTCTTC. Its protein reads: CASSLPAGQGYYNEQFF.